Each of the 22 T cell receptor beta chains below was sequenced from the same sample in a study of T cell responses to AZD1222 COVID-19 vaccine. Profiled with immunoSEQ multiplex PCR; TCRdb holds only in-frame clones, not every one. The sample has about 120,000 clones; around nine tenths are singletons. The input for sequencing was peripheral blood, taken on day 0 of MenACWY control vaccination. Receptors were obtained from an adult in good health.

The gene calls are TRBV28 and TRBJ2-7; possible D gene TRBD1, 6 bases. Between the trimmed V and J ends, which lost 3 bases and 0 bases, there was a span of 9 bases. Germline V lookup: CDR1 MDHEN, CDR2 SYDVKM. The CDR3 is made up of 14 amino acids. CDR3 amino acids: CASSFRGDSYEQYF. The CDR3 DNA reads TGTGCCAGCAGTTTCAGGGGAGACTCCTACGAGCAGTACTTC.

V and J are TRBV3-1 (or the pseudogene TRBV3-2) and TRBJ2-7; 10 bases match TRBD2. The CDR3 extends over 16 amino acids. J was trimmed by 3 bases and V by 4 bases; bases with no gene match: 9. Germline CDR1 LGHDT, CDR2 YNNKEL (reference sequence). The chain's CDR3 is CASSPHRASGSYEQYF. In DNA form, the CDR3 reads TGTGCCAGCAGCCCTCATAGGGCTAGCGGGAGCTACGAGCAGTACTTC.

The V call is TRBV5-4, the J call TRBJ1-2; D is uncertain. V lost 1 base and J lost 5, with 6 bases in between. The CDR3 runs to 12 residues. The germline V gene encodes CDR1 SGHNT and CDR2 YYREEE (reference sequence). This CDR3 is CASSLPGYGYTF. DNA for the CDR3: TGTGCCAGCAGCTTGCCGGGTTATGGCTACACCTTC.

This clone appeared a single time. An end of the junction differs from the germline gene, which may be a read error. The gene calls are TRBV24-1 and TRBJ2-5, with D unresolved. CDR3 size: 12 residues. The germline gives CDR1 KGHDR, CDR2 SFDVKD. The CDR3 loop reads CATRDLEETQYF. CDR3 bases: TGTGCCACCAGGGATTTGGAGGAGACCCAGTACTTC.

This chain uses TRBV19 with TRBJ1-4; a weak D match, TRBD1 (5 bases). The V and J ends lost 5 bases and 1 base respectively, with 8 bases between them. The germline V gene has CDR1 LNHDA and CDR2 SQIVND (reference sequence). The CDR3 sequence is 14 residues long. CDR3 sequence reads: CASSVTVTNEKLFF. The CDR3 DNA sequence: TGTGCCAGTAGTGTGACAGTAACTAATGAAAAACTGTTTTTT.

The V gene is TRBV3-1 (or the pseudogene TRBV3-2), the J gene TRBJ1-2; 8 bases align to TRBD1. With V trimmed by 4 bases and J by 4 bases, 5 bases remained unmatched. CDR1 LGHDT and CDR2 YNNKEL come from the germline V gene (reference sequence). The CDR3 runs to 14 residues. CDR3 DNA sequence: TGTGCCAGCAGCCGCACTACAGGGGGCTATGGCTACACCTTC. It translates to CASSRTTGGYGYTF.

The V gene is TRBV21-1, the J gene TRBJ2-7; TRBD1 is taken as the D call from the table, unchecked against the DNA. TRBV21-1 corresponds to a pseudogene. The CDR3 sequence is 13 residues long. CDR3 sequence reads: CASSNGQGGEQYF. CDR3 bases: TGTGCCAGCAGCAATGGACAGGGCGGCGAGCAGTACTTC.

This clone turned up a few times. The rearrangement joins TRBV6-5 to TRBJ2-5, with D possibly TRBD2 on 7 matching bases. Germline V lookup: CDR1 MNHEY, CDR2 SVGAGI. V gave up 4 bases and J gave up 2 bases, with 14 bases separating them. The length of the CDR3 is 15 residues. CDR3 amino acids: CASSWGGGIQETQYF. CDR3 DNA: TGTGCCAGCAGTTGGGGGGGCGGAATTCAAGAGACCCAGTACTTC.

The V gene is TRBV6-1, the J gene TRBJ2-1, with D possibly being TRBD2 (6 bases). V lost 5 bases and J lost 3, with 11 bases in between. Germline V gives CDR1 MNHNS, CDR2 SASEGT. The CDR3 length is 14 residues. CDR3 protein: CASSYFSGYNEQFF. The CDR3, as DNA: TGTGCCAGCAGTTATTTTAGCGGCTACAATGAGCAGTTCTTC.

The chain joins TRBV6-6 to TRBJ2-5; D unresolved. Germline assignment: CDR1 MNHNY and CDR2 SVGAGI (reference sequence). V was cut by 0 bases and J by 3 bases, with 8 bases left in between. The CDR3 runs 14 residues. The CDR3 protein is CASSYSNREETQYF. DNA for the CDR3: TGTGCCAGCAGTTACTCCAATAGAGAAGAGACCCAGTACTTC.

The chain carries TRBV4-1 and TRBJ2-1; no definite D call. Germline V gene sequence: CDR1 MGHRA, CDR2 YSYEKL. The CDR3 loop spans 17 amino acids. Trimming stripped 0 bases from V and 0 bases from J, with 12 bases between. The CDR3: CASSQDLSRSSYNEQFF. DNA of the CDR3: TGCGCCAGCAGCCAAGATTTAAGTCGGAGCTCCTACAATGAGCAGTTCTTC.

This rearrangement joins TRBV5-6 to TRBJ2-2, with D possibly matching TRBD1 (8 bases). V lost 0 bases, J lost 4 bases, and 16 bases lay in between. The germline V gene has CDR1 SGHDT and CDR2 YYEEEE. The CDR3 sequence is 17 residues long. The CDR3 nucleotides read TGTGCCAGCAGCTTGGGACCTCACAGGGGGGGCACCGGGGAGCTGTTTTTT. Its translation is CASSLGPHRGGTGELFF.

The chain uses TRBV12-3 or TRBV12-4 and TRBJ1-2; a weak D match, TRBD1 (6 bases). The V end was cut by 5 bases, the J end by 3 bases, with 10 bases between. There are 13 residues in the CDR3. DNA for the CDR3: TGTGCCAGCAGTCGGGACAAACACTATGGCTACACCTTC. This sequence encodes CASSRDKHYGYTF.

This clone was seen only once. The chain joins TRBV2 to TRBJ2-7; D might be TRBD1 (6 bases). Trimming cost V 5 bases and J 3 bases, with 17 bases left between them. CDR1 is SNHLY and CDR2 is FYNNEI in the germline V gene. CDR3 length: 15 amino acids. This chain's CDR3 is CASSSEQGRDYEQYF. For the CDR3, the DNA is TGTGCCAGCAGTTCTGAACAGGGTCGGGACTACGAGCAGTACTTC.

V usage is TRBV11-2 and J usage is TRBJ2-1; 7 nucleotides align to TRBD2. The V gene's germline CDR1 is SGHAT and CDR2 FQNNGV. The CDR3 is 15 residues long. V lost 3 bases to trimming and J lost 10 bases; unmatched junction nucleotides: 12. CDR3 amino acids: CASSFLVGRGDEQFF. CDR3 nucleotide sequence: TGTGCCAGCAGCTTCCTAGTCGGTCGGGGGGACGAGCAGTTCTTC.

The chain employs TRBV7-2 and TRBJ2-5, with 7 bases fitting TRBD1. J lost 4 bases, V lost 2 bases, and 13 bases had no gene match. Germline V gives CDR1 SGHTA, CDR2 FQGNSA. The CDR3 loop spans 17 amino acids. In DNA form, the CDR3 reads TGTGCCAGCAGCTTATTCCCTAGGGGGCGTGTAGGAGAGACCCAGTACTTC. This codes for CASSLFPRGRVGETQYF.

This rearrangement joins TRBV7-2 to TRBJ1-2; TRBD1 aligns across 11 bases. From germline, CDR1 is SGHTA and CDR2 FQGNSA. The CDR3 spans 15 residues. The V gene end was trimmed by 5 bases and the J gene end by 7 bases; junction bases not matched to a gene: 9. The chain's CDR3 is CASSTRTGGIVGYTF. CDR3 in DNA: TGTGCCAGCAGCACTAGGACAGGGGGCATCGTTGGCTACACCTTC.

This clone showed up just once. The genes are TRBV4-3 and TRBJ2-3, with TRBD2 matching 13 bases. Germline V CDR1 and CDR2: LGHNA, YSLEER. V dropped 1 base and J dropped 7; count of bases not matched to a gene: 14. The CDR3 is made up of 19 amino acids. This CDR3 reads CASSQVRETTSGRPYTQYF. As DNA, the CDR3 is TGCGCCAGCAGCCAAGTTCGCGAAACGACTAGCGGGAGGCCCTATACGCAGTATTTT.

This clone was counted at least ten times. The chain recombines TRBV6-5 with TRBJ2-5; TRBD2 matches 14 bases. CDR1 is MNHEY, CDR2 SVGAGI, per germline. Trimming removed 4 bases from V and 4 bases from J; junction bases left unmatched: 5. This CDR3 contains 16 residues. The CDR3 nucleotides are TGTGCCAGCAGTTCCCTGACTAGCGGGAGGGGAGAGACCCAGTACTTC. It specifies CASSSLTSGRGETQYF.

This rearrangement joins TRBV2 to TRBJ1-3; D unresolved. The CDR3 is 15 amino acids. Between the trimmed V and J ends, which lost 1 base and 1 base, there was a span of 8 bases. The V gene's germline CDR1 is SNHLY and CDR2 FYNNEI. The CDR3 protein is CASSEVTRSGNTIYF. The CDR3, as DNA: TGTGCCAGCAGTGAAGTGACAAGGTCTGGAAACACCATATATTTT. The variable domain in full, completed from reference TRBV2 and TRBJ1-3, reads EPEVTQTPSHQVTQMGQEVILRCVPISNHLYFYWYRQILGQKVEFLVSFYNNEISEKSEIFDDQFSVERPDGSNFTLKIRSTKLEDSAMYFCASSEVTRSGNTIYFGEGSWLTVV.

V gene TRBV10-2 combines with J gene TRBJ1-5; TRBD1 matches 7 bases. After removal of 0 bases from V and 6 bases from J, the junction contained 8 bases not matched to a gene. This CDR3 is built from 16 residues. Germline CDR1 is WSHSY and CDR2 is SAAADI. CDR3 amino acids: CASSESAYRGGQPQHF. DNA for the CDR3: TGCGCCAGCAGTGAGTCCGCTTACAGGGGAGGTCAGCCCCAGCATTTT.

The chain recombines TRBV28 with TRBJ1-6, with D maybe TRBD1 (5 bases). Germline CDR1 and CDR2: MDHEN and SYDVKM. V lost 0 bases to trimming and J lost 7 bases, with 7 bases between them. CDR3 size: 14 residues. The chain's CDR3 is CASSLWTDNSPLHF. The CDR3 DNA reads as TGTGCCAGCAGTTTATGGACAGACAATTCACCCCTCCACTTT.